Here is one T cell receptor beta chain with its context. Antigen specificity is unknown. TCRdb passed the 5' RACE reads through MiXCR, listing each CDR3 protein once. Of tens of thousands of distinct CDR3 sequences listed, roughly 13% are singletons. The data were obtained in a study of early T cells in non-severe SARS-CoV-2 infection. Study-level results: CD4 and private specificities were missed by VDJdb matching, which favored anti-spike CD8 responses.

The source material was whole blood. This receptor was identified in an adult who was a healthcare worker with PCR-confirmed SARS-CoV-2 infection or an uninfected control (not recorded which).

CDR3: CASSSPGRGTEAFF. The DNA of the CDR3 is TGTGCCAGCAGTTCCCCGGGTCGGGGCACTGAAGCTTTCTTT. The chain employs TRBV27 and TRBJ1-1; D ambiguous. V dropped 4 bases and J dropped 4 bases, with 13 bases sitting between them. The CDR3 loop spans 14 amino acids. CDR1 and CDR2 from the germline V gene are MNHEY and SMNVEV (reference sequence).